The 7 T cell receptor beta chains given below trace back to one sample, sequenced in a study of tissue T cells after allogeneic stem cell transplantation. Produced via immunoSEQ multiplex PCR; TCRdb's table is partial and in-frame only. The sample contains roughly 25,000 clones, less than 75% of which appear only once. This specimen consisted of tissue from the ileum, obtained at autopsy. These receptors were obtained from an older female donor with lung cancer.

This clone was seen more than once but under ten times. The V and J genes are TRBV19 and TRBJ1-2; a weak D match, TRBD1 (6 bases). There are 14 residues in the CDR3. Trimming removed 6 bases at V and 7 bases at J, with 18 bases between. In germline, CDR1 is LNHDA, CDR2 SQIVND (reference sequence). The CDR3 is CASRSQGSIGGYTF. CDR3 DNA: TGTGCCAGTAGGTCTCAGGGGTCGATAGGTGGCTACACCTTC.

This chain joins TRBV3-1 (or the pseudogene TRBV3-2) and TRBJ2-7; the D is unclear. The CDR3 sequence is 13 residues long. Trimming removed 3 bases from V and 3 bases from J, with 9 bases in between. CDR1 is LGHDT and CDR2 is YNNKEL in the germline V gene (reference sequence). CDR3 DNA: TGTGCCAGCAGCCACACGATAGTCTACGAGCAGTACTTC. Translation gives CASSHTIVYEQYF.

This clone showed up just a few times. The sample holds other DNA sequences that translate to the same CDR3. This sequence joins TRBV5-1 and TRBJ1-4; D is possibly TRBD1 (6 bases). Trimming cost V 4 bases and J 2 bases, with 9 bases left between them. The CDR3 extends over 14 amino acids. CDR1 SGHRS and CDR2 YFSETQ come from the germline V gene. CDR3 sequence (DNA): TGCGCCAGCAGCCCGGACAGTACTAATGAAAAACTGTTTTTT. Translating it yields CASSPDSTNEKLFF.

In its sample, this clone was seen a few times. The rearrangement uses TRBV18 and TRBJ1-5, with D unclear. Germline-derived CDR1 and CDR2 are KGHSH and LQKENI. CDR3 length: 13 amino acids. Trimming removed 3 bases from V and 4 bases from J, with 7 bases in between. CDR3 bases: TGTGCCAGCTCACCGGAGATGAATCAGCCCCAGCATTTT. The encoded protein is CASSPEMNQPQHF.

This clone was seen just once. The DNA for the CDR3 is TGCGCCAGCAGTGAGTGGTATTCGAACACTGAAGCTTTCTTT. Protein sequence: CASSEWYSNTEAFF. The chain couples TRBV10-2 to TRBJ1-1; D is unresolved. V shed 1 base and J shed 1 base, with 7 bases lying between them. Germline lookup yields CDR1 WSHSY and CDR2 SAAADI. This CDR3 is built from 14 residues.

This chain links TRBV12-3 or TRBV12-4 with TRBJ1-5; D unresolved. V was cut by 6 bases and J by 7 bases, with 10 bases left in between. The CDR3 consists of 12 residues. CDR3 in DNA: TGTGCCAGCAGCGGAATGAACCAGCCCCAGCATTTT. This sequence encodes CASSGMNQPQHF.

The CDR3 spells CASSHQGRGDEQYF. CDR3 bases: TGTGCCAGCAGCCACCAGGGCAGGGGTGACGAGCAGTACTTC. This sequence joins TRBV7-9 and TRBJ2-7; D is possibly TRBD1 (6 bases). CDR1 is SEHNR and CDR2 is FQNEAQ in the germline V gene (reference sequence). This CDR3 is 14 amino acids long. Trimming took off 5 bases at V and 5 bases at J, with 16 bases between the two ends.